What follows describes a single T cell receptor (beta chain). Its cognate antigen is unknown. Other DNA sequences within the sample encode an identical CDR3. Germline V lookup: CDR1 SEHNR, CDR2 FQNEAQ (reference sequence). The CDR3 has 14 amino acids. V shed 2 bases and J shed 8 bases, with 14 bases lying between them. 13 Jbeta primers and 60 Vbeta primers were used for the PCR. Profiled with immunoSEQ multiplex PCR; TCRdb holds only in-frame clones, not every one. The sample contains around 120,000 clones, 80% of which appear only once. This entry comes from a study of cytomegalovirus exposure and HLA in healthy donors. Broader study findings: Several of the most significant clusters were apparently associated with common viral pathogens in a later analysis. Earlier findings revealed that most TCR beta V segments proved productive either about 90% or about 30% of the time. A later analysis showed HLA-associated TCR beta chains outstripping equally common others in clonal expansion.

This receptor was identified in a female donor in good health and CMV-seropositive. The chain carries TRBV7-9 and TRBJ2-3, with D possibly being TRBD2 (6 bases). Sequenced: PBMCs. The CDR3 region is CASSLTGLAATQYF. CDR3 nucleotides: TGTGCCAGCAGCTTAACGGGACTGGCGGCTACGCAGTATTTT. The full variable domain, rest sourced from reference TRBV7-9 and TRBJ2-3, is DTGVSQNPRHKITKRGQNVTFRCDPISEHNRLYWYRQTLGQGPEFLTYFQNEAQLEKSRLLSDRFSAERPKGSFSTLEIQRTEQGDSAMYLCASSLTGLAATQYFGPGTRLTVL.